These 8 T cell receptor beta chains share one sample of origin, sequenced in a study of cytomegalovirus exposure and HLA in healthy donors. Both 60 Vbeta primers and 13 Jbeta primers went into the PCR. Sequencing was performed with immunoSEQ multiplex PCR; in TCRdb, only in-frame clones are kept and a portion is missing. The table records approximately 190,000 clones, 82% of them present only once. Sequences were obtained from PBMCs. These receptors came from a woman aged 18-29 years in good health and CMV-seronegative.

This clone was recorded only once. The chain couples TRBV10-3 to TRBJ2-7; 9 nucleotides agree with TRBD2. CDR1 and CDR2 from the germline V gene are ENHRY and SYGVKD. The CDR3 sequence is 16 residues long. V trimming: 6 bases; J trimming: 4 bases; junction bases outside the gene matches: 13. CDR3 amino acids: CAISLSDSGSKYEQYF. The CDR3, as DNA: TGTGCCATCAGCCTCAGCGATAGCGGGAGTAAGTACGAGCAGTACTTC.

J is TRBJ1-1 and V is TRBV29-1; weak D call: TRBD1 (5 bases). The V gene's germline CDR1 is SQVTM and CDR2 ANQGSEA. There are 15 residues in the CDR3. Trimming pared 0 bases from V and 5 bases from J, leaving 16 bases between. The DNA for the CDR3 is TGCAGCGTTGAAGATATCGAGGGGAGGAGGACTGAAGCTTTCTTT. It translates to CSVEDIEGRRTEAFF.

This chain joins TRBV4-1 and TRBJ2-1, with 10 bases identical to TRBD2. Trimming took 1 base from V and 0 from J; bases not matched to a gene: 6. The CDR3 sequence is 18 residues long. Germline-derived CDR1 and CDR2 are MGHRA and YSYEKL. The CDR3 loop is CASSQGQRGGSSYNEQFF. The CDR3 nucleotides are TGCGCCAGCAGCCAAGGCCAGCGGGGGGGGAGCTCCTACAATGAGCAGTTCTTC.

This chain connects TRBV19 to TRBJ2-1; D is perhaps TRBD1 (6 bases). Germline lookup yields CDR1 LNHDA and CDR2 SQIVND (reference sequence). This CDR3 region has 15 residues. V lost 3 bases and J 9 bases, leaving 18 bases between the germline ends. This CDR3 reads CASSIMTGSGIEQFF. The CDR3 DNA is TGTGCCAGTAGTATCATGACAGGTTCGGGGATTGAGCAGTTCTTC.

Turning to this clone: A junction end diverges from the germline sequence, so it may reflect a read error. The chain couples TRBV7-2 to TRBJ2-7, with D tentatively TRBD1 (6 bases). This CDR3 has 15 amino acids. Germline V gives CDR1 SGHTA, CDR2 FQGNSA. CDR3 in amino acids: CASSSLKTGLINHFF. DNA for the CDR3: TGTGCCAGCAGCTCACTAAAGACAGGTTTGATCAACCACTTCTTC.

The V gene is TRBV5-6, the J gene TRBJ2-1; possible D gene TRBD1, 6 bases. The CDR3 contains 12 residues. Trimming pared 3 bases from V and 7 bases from J, leaving 8 bases between. Germline CDR1 SGHDT, CDR2 YYEEEE. The CDR3 DNA sequence: TGTGCCAGCAGCTGGACAGTTAATGAGCAGTTCTTC. Its translation: CASSWTVNEQFF.

The rearrangement joins TRBV5-1 to TRBJ2-3, with 7 bases that match TRBD1. CDR3 length equals 16 residues. CDR1 SGHRS and CDR2 YFSETQ come from the germline V gene. V lost 0 bases and J lost 4; bases outside the gene matches: 8. The CDR3 nucleotides are TGCGCCAGCAGCTTGGCAGCAGGGGGATTCCCAGATACGCAGTATTTT. Its protein is CASSLAAGGFPDTQYF.

This clone has a handful of counts. The V call is TRBV6-5, the J call TRBJ1-2; the match to TRBD1 covers 9 bases. V was pared by 7 bases and J by 7 bases, with 7 bases of the junction left unmatched. The CDR3 length is 13 residues. The germline V gene encodes CDR1 MNHEY and CDR2 SVGAGI. Here the CDR3 reads CASTQPGQGGYTF. The CDR3 nucleotides read TGTGCCAGCACTCAGCCGGGACAGGGTGGCTACACCTTC.